One sample yielded the 17 T cell receptor beta chains listed below, sequenced in a study of blood T cell repertoires in COVID-19. Generated by immunoSEQ multiplex PCR, the TCRdb table keeps only in-frame clones and is missing some. The data contain some 15,000 clones, almost 85% of them singletons. The sequenced sample was peripheral blood. The receptor source for this set is a woman in her 70s with active COVID-19.

This CDR3 is CAIGEQGSFEAFF. The CDR3 DNA reads as TGTGCCATCGGCGAACAGGGGTCCTTTGAAGCTTTCTTT. The chain joins TRBV10-3 to TRBJ1-1; TRBD1 matches 7 bases. The CDR3 runs 13 residues. The V and J ends lost 8 bases and 7 bases, in that order; junction bases with no gene match: 10. Germline V gives CDR1 ENHRY, CDR2 SYGVKD.

This chain links TRBV19 with TRBJ2-3, with 12 bases aligning to TRBD2. This CDR3 is built from 14 residues. Germline loops: CDR1 LNHDA, CDR2 SQIVND (reference sequence). After removal of 7 bases from V and 4 bases from J, the junction contained 3 bases not matched to a gene. The CDR3 DNA sequence: TGTGCCAGTAATCCTAGCGGGAGGGCAGATACGCAGTATTTT. Translating it yields CASNPSGRADTQYF.

This sequence joins TRBV27 and TRBJ2-1; 7 bases align to TRBD2. This CDR3 region has 16 residues. Germline lookup yields CDR1 MNHEY and CDR2 SMNVEV (reference sequence). Losses at the gene ends were 1 base for V and 7 bases for J; bases not matched to a gene: 10. Here the CDR3 DNA reads TGTGCCAGCAGTTTATGGGGGGGAGGGCCTCCGAATGAGCAGTTCTTC. Its translation: CASSLWGGGPPNEQFF.

The chain carries TRBV6-5 and TRBJ2-1; D is perhaps TRBD1 (6 bases). The germline CDR1 and CDR2 sequences are MNHEY and SVGAGI. The CDR3 is 12 residues long. V gave up 5 bases and J gave up 8 bases, with 10 bases separating them. The CDR3 loop reads CASSNYRDEQFF. The CDR3 DNA reads TGTGCCAGCAGTAATTACAGGGATGAGCAGTTCTTC.

Here the CDR3 reads CASSFMRSGGPGTEAFF. CDR3 nucleotide sequence: TGTGCCAGCAGTTTTATGAGATCCGGGGGGCCGGGCACTGAAGCTTTCTTT. V gene TRBV28 combines with J gene TRBJ1-1; a weak D match, TRBD1 (6 bases). Germline-derived CDR1 and CDR2 are MDHEN and SYDVKM. This CDR3 contains 17 residues. Trimming left V 3 bases short and J 4 bases short, with 21 bases between.

The V call is TRBV19, the J call TRBJ2-6, with a tentative D call TRBD1 (6 bases). The CDR3 spans 15 residues. With 6 bases removed from V and 0 bases from J, the gap between germline ends came to 9 bases. The V gene's germline CDR1 is LNHDA and CDR2 SQIVND (reference sequence). The CDR3 sequence: CASRTGYSGANVLTF. Here the CDR3 DNA reads TGTGCCAGTAGGACAGGCTACTCTGGGGCCAACGTCCTGACTTTC.

The CDR3 DNA follows: TGTGCCAGCAGCGCCGTGGAATTTGTGGGAGACCAGCCCCAGCATTTT. It specifies CASSAVEFVGDQPQHF. The chain uses TRBV28 and TRBJ1-5, with D uncertain. This CDR3 contains 16 residues. Trimming took off 6 bases at V and 7 bases at J, with 22 bases between the two ends. From germline, CDR1 is MDHEN and CDR2 SYDVKM.

The rearrangement uses TRBV29-1 and TRBJ2-3, with TRBD2 identical over 9 bases. Germline-derived CDR1 and CDR2 are SQVTM and ANQGSEA. With V trimmed by 4 bases and J by 6 bases, 2 bases remained unmatched. The CDR3 is made up of 12 amino acids. The CDR3 coding sequence is TGCAGCGTTGTAGCGGGAGCGGATACGCAGTATTTT. Translating gives CSVVAGADTQYF.

V is TRBV6-5 and J is TRBJ1-2, with a possible D match to TRBD1 (5 bases). Trimming pared 5 bases from V and 0 bases from J, leaving 13 bases between. The CDR3 totals 15 residues. The germline CDR1 and CDR2 sequences are MNHEY and SVGAGI. CDR3 coding DNA: TGTGCCAGCAGTCGCCCAGGGTGGGCTAACTATGGCTACACCTTC. As protein: CASSRPGWANYGYTF.

The chain uses TRBV4-1 and TRBJ2-3; maybe TRBD2 (6 bases). Germline loops: CDR1 MGHRA, CDR2 YSYEKL. The V gene lost 3 bases and the J gene lost 4 bases, with 26 bases spanning the gap. The CDR3 is 19 residues long. The CDR3 DNA is TGCGCCAGCAGCCAGGACGGCGCCCCGGGACGGAGGGGAGCAGATACGCAGTATTTT. It is translated as CASSQDGAPGRRGADTQYF.

The chain joins TRBV2 to TRBJ2-2, with unresolved D. The CDR3 runs 12 residues. Trimming removed 8 bases at V and 5 bases at J, with 9 bases between. Looked up from germline, CDR1 is SNHLY and CDR2 is FYNNEI. CDR3 coding DNA: TGTGCCAGCCCCCCAGTGACCGGGGAGCTGTTTTTT. Its protein is CASPPVTGELFF.

This chain connects TRBV18 to TRBJ2-1, with 8 bases that match TRBD2. The germline gives CDR1 KGHSH, CDR2 LQKENI. The V segment lost 3 bases and the J segment 2 bases; nucleotides outside the gene matches: 3. This CDR3 is built from 15 residues. CDR3 loop: CASSPVAGTYNEQFF. As DNA, the CDR3 is TGTGCCAGCTCACCCGTAGCGGGAACCTACAATGAGCAGTTCTTC.

The CDR3 nucleotides are TGTGCCAGCAGAGGGCCCGGAGGGAACACTGAAGCTTTCTTT. The encoded protein is CASRGPGGNTEAFF. The chain couples TRBV6-5 to TRBJ1-1, with D unresolved. CDR3 length equals 14 residues. The V gene lost 6 bases and the J gene lost 1 base, with 12 bases spanning the gap. Germline-derived CDR1 and CDR2 are MNHEY and SVGAGI.

The table lists this clone with a few counts. V and J are TRBV19 and TRBJ2-5; 7 nucleotides line up with TRBD2. V lost 6 bases, J lost 5 bases, and 15 bases stayed unmatched. This CDR3 is built from 16 residues. CDR1 is LNHDA, CDR2 SQIVND, per germline (reference sequence). The CDR3 DNA follows: TGTGCCAGTAGCCCCGGCCGGGACTACGGAAGCGAGACCCAGTACTTC. It translates to CASSPGRDYGSETQYF. The whole variable domain, remainder taken from reference TRBV19 and TRBJ2-5, is DGGITQSPKYLFRKEGQNVTLSCEQNLNHDAMYWYRQDPGQGLRLIYYSQIVNDFQKGDIAEGYSVSREKKESFPLTVTSAQKNPTAFYLCASSPGRDYGSETQYFGPGTRLLVL.

In this sample, this clone turned up a few times. The J gene is TRBJ2-7, the V gene TRBV7-2; D is perhaps TRBD1 (6 bases). The V gene's germline CDR1 is SGHTA and CDR2 FQGNSA. This CDR3 comprises 14 residues. Between the trimmed V and J ends, which lost 2 bases and 3 bases, there was a span of 11 bases. The CDR3 sequence: CASSLRTENYEQYF. The CDR3 DNA sequence: TGTGCCAGCAGCTTACGGACAGAGAACTACGAGCAGTACTTC. Full variable domain (outside the CDR3, taken from reference TRBV7-2 and TRBJ2-7): GAGVSQSPSNKVTEKGKDVELRCDPISGHTALYWYRQSLGQGLEFLIYFQGNSAPDKSGLPSDRFSAERTGGSVSTLTIQRTQQEDSAVYLCASSLRTENYEQYFGPGTRLTVT.

The rearrangement uses TRBV28 and TRBJ2-7; possibly TRBD1 for D (5 bases). Between the trimmed V and J ends, which lost 3 bases and 1 base, there was a span of 10 bases. CDR1 MDHEN and CDR2 SYDVKM come from the germline V gene. The CDR3 is 14 residues long. In DNA, the CDR3 is TGTGCCAGCAGTTTCGTGGACACGTCCTACGAGCAGTACTTC. It encodes CASSFVDTSYEQYF.

Regarding this clone: It is unclear where the CDR3 begins or ends on the DNA, so no DNA is shown, and the CDR3 is as TCRdb lists it. This chain joins TRBV21-1 and TRBJ2-6; the table's D call, TRBD2, was not checked against the DNA. TRBV21-1 constitutes a pseudogene. The CDR3 is 15 residues long, counting both termini. The CDR3 spells CASSKVGSGANVLTF.